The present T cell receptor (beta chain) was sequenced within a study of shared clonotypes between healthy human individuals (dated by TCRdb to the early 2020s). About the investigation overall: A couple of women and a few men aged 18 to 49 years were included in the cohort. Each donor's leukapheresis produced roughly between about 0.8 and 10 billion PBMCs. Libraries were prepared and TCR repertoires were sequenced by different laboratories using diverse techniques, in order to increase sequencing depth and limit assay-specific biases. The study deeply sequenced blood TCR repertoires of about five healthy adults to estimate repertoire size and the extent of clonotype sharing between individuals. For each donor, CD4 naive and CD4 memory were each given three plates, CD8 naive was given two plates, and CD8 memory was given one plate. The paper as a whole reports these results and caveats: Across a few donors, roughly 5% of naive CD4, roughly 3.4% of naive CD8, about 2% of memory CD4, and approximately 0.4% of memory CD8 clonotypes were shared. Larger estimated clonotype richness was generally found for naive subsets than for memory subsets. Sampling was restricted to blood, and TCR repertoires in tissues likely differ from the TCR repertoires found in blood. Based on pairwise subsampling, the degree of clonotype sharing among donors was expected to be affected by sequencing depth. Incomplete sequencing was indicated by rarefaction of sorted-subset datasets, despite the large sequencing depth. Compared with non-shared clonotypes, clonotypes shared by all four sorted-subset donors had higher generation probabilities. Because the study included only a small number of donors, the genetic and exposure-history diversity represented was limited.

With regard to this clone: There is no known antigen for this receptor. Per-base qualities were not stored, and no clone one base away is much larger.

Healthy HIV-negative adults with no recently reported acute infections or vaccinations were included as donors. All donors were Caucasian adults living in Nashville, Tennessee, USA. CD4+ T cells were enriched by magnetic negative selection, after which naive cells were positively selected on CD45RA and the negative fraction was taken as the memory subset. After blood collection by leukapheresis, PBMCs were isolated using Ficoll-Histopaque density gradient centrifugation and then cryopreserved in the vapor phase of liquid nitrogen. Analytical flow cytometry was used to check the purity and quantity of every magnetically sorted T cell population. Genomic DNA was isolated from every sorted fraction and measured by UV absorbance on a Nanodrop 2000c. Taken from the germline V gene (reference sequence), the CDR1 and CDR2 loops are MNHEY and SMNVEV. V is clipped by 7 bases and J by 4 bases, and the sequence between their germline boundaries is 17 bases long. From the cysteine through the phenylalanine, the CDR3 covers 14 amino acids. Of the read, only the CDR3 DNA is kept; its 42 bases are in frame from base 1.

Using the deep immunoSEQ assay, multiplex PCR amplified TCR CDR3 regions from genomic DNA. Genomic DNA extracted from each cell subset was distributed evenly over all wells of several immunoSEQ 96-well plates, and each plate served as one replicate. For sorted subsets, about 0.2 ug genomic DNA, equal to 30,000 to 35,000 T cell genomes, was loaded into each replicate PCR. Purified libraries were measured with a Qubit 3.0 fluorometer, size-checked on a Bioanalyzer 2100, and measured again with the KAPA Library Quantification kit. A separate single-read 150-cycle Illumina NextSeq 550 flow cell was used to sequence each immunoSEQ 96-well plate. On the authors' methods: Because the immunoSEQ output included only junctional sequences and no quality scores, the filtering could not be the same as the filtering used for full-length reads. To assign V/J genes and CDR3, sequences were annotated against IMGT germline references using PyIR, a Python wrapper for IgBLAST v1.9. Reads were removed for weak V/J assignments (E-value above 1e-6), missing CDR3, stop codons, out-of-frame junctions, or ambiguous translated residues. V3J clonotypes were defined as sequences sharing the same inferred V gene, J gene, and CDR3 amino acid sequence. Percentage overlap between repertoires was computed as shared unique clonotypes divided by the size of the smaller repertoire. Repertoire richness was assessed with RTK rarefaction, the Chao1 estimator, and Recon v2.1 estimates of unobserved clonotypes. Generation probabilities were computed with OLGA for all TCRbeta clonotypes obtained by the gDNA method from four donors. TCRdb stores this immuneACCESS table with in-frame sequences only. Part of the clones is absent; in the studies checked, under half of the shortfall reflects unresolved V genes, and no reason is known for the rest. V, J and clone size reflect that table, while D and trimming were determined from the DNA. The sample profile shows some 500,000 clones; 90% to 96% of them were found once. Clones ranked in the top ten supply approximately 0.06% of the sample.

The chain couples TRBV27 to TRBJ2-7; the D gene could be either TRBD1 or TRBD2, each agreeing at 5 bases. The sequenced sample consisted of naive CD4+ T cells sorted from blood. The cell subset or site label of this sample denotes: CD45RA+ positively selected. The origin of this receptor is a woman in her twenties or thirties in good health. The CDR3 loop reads CASTAQGPRYEQYF. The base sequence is TGTGCCAGCACCGCCCAGGGACCCAGATACGAGCAGTACTTC.